This T cell receptor beta chain derives from a study of shared clonotypes between healthy human individuals. The wider study: Three plates each covered CD4 naive and memory; CD8 naive two, CD8 memory one. Overall study findings and caveats: Only blood samples were collected, and tissue repertoires likely differ. Clonotypes shared by all four donors outscored non-shared clonotypes in generation probability.

Germline CDR1 and CDR2: LNHDA and SQIVND (reference sequence). Trimming removed 0 bases from V and 3 bases from J, with 5 bases in between. The CDR3 loop spans 13 amino acids. To note about this clone: The antigen remains undetermined.

Sequencing was performed with immunoSEQ multiplex PCR; in TCRdb, only in-frame clones are kept and a portion is missing. The sample consists of about 380,000 clones, around 96% of them appearing once. What was sequenced was memory CD8+ T cells sorted from blood. Subset: CD45RO+ cells pooled with CCR7-negative TemRA cells. The sequence was obtained from a man aged 30-40 years in good health. The chain combines TRBV19 with TRBJ1-2; TRBD1 is a possible D gene (5 bases). The CDR3, as DNA: TGTGCCAGTAGTATAGAGGGACACTATGGCTACACCTTC. Translating gives CASSIEGHYGYTF.